This T cell receptor (beta chain) was sequenced in a study of blood T cell repertoires in COVID-19 (TCRdb year 2020). Some background on the complete study: The collaborator samples originated in the United States, Italy and Spain and spanned the acute and convalescent phases of COVID-19. The material from the prospective study consisted of cDNA or gDNA derived from T cells, B-cell-depleted T cells, or PBMCs. Subjects who had been exposed to COVID-19, were actively infected with it, or had recovered from it provided the deeply sampled blood TCRbeta repertoires that made up the dataset. A de-identified subject ID, COVID-19 status, age in years and sex were almost always included in the sample metadata. Where HLA class I and class II types were available, the types were taken from metadata supplied by the sample provider, not from assay-based typing. The repertoires were released in a freely available public database meant as a resource for research on the immune response to SARS-CoV-2. Samples were obtained from the ongoing ImmuneRACE study (first 160 participants) and from over 1,000 subjects provided by 6 global collaborators.

The CDR3 contains 15 residues, cysteine and phenylalanine counted. Only the CDR3 part of the read is kept: 45 bases, read in frame from the first base. Per the germline V gene, MDHEN is the CDR1 and SYDVKM is the CDR2. The junction shows trimming of 3 bases on V and 1 base on J, and the gene matches do not reach 5 bases of it. Participants in the prospective study were aged about 18 to 100 years, lived in 20 to 25 United States geographic areas, and enrolled through a virtual design. To assign participants to cohorts, the prospective study relied on clinical history that participants themselves reported in a screening survey and a study questionnaire. In the prospective study, mobile phlebotomists collected whole blood, serum and a nasopharyngeal or oropharyngeal swab from each participant. Over a roughly 2-month period, participants in the prospective study had the option of providing additional blood draws and questionnaires. Prospective study blood samples were shipped either frozen or at room temperature before DNA extraction.

In regard to this clone: Which antigen it targets is not known. Per-base quality was not reported, and no clone a single base away is much larger than it.

Findings and caveats that apply to the study as a whole: Clinical and demographic metadata were provided uncurated, with the amount varying by source and participant.

TCRbeta CDR3 regions were amplified from genomic DNA by means of the immunoSEQ Assay, a bias-controlled multiplex PCR. Regarding the original processing steps: The number of nucleated cells in each sample was estimated from the amplification of reference gene primers within the assay. To quantify the absolute abundance of each unique TCRbeta CDR3 rearrangement, sequence reads were collapsed and filtered. For each sample, productive Simpson clonality was calculated as the square root of Simpson's diversity index across productive rearrangements. Drawn from immuneACCESS, this table holds only the in-frame rearrangements with V and J called that TCRdb kept. Clones are partly lost; checked studies trace under half to an unresolved V gene and leave the rest unexplained. The DNA was the basis for D and trimming; V, J and clone size are from that table. The sample yields approximately 270,000 clones; approximately 90% were counted once. The ten biggest clones cover over 4% of the sample.

Sequenced material: PBMCs or T cells enriched from blood (not recorded which). Recombination connected TRBV28 to TRBJ1-1, with 7 bases matching TRBD1. This clonotype was obtained from a woman in her twenties or thirties with acute COVID-19. Here the CDR3 is given as CASSLQGVGNTEAFF. Read as DNA, the sequence is TGTGCCAGCAGTTTGCAGGGGGTTGGGAACACTGAAGCTTTCTTT. Reference TRBV28 and TRBJ1-1 genes cover what lies past the CDR3, so the full variable domain is DVKVTQSSRYLVKRTGEKVFLECVQDMDHENMFWYRQDPGLGLRLIYFSYDVKMKEKGDIPEGYSVSREKKERFSLILESASTNQTSMYLCASSLQGVGNTEAFFGQGTRLTVV.